The 22 T cell receptor beta chains reported below all come from one sample, sequenced in a study of T cells in Graves' hyperthyroidism and ophthalmopathy. RNA transcripts were the template for amplifying TCR beta CDR3 regions. A first-round RT-PCR of the TCR CDR3 used the HTBI primer set. TCRdb analysed the multiplex PCR reads with MiXCR anew, one entry per CDR3 protein. Of 700,000 to 850,000 distinct CDR3 sequences in the sample, approximately 36% are singletons; the top ten hold around 30%. Sequenced material: blood. Source of these receptors: a woman aged 40-49 years with Graves' hyperthyroidism.

The chain combines TRBV19 with TRBJ1-1; TRBD1 agrees at 8 bases. CDR3 length: 13 amino acids. Germline V gives CDR1 LNHDA, CDR2 SQIVND (reference sequence). J gave up 5 bases and V 8 bases, and 7 bases lay outside the gene matches. CDR3 in amino acids: CASGTGGGTEAFF. The CDR3 nucleotides read TGTGCCAGTGGCACAGGGGGAGGAACTGAAGCTTTCTTT.

This clonotype was picked up many times. The CDR3 nucleotides read TGTGCCAGCAGTCCAATCAGGGAAAGTTATGGCTACACCTTC. Amino acids: CASSPIRESYGYTF. The chain couples TRBV12-3 or TRBV12-4 to TRBJ1-2, with D maybe TRBD1 (5 bases). Trimming stripped 5 bases from V and 5 bases from J, with 15 bases between. The CDR3 totals 14 residues.

This rearrangement joins TRBV5-1 to TRBJ1-5; D perhaps matches TRBD1 (5 bases). The CDR3 runs to 14 residues. Germline CDR1 reads SGHRS; CDR2 reads YFSETQ. The germline V and J ends were trimmed by 6 bases and 6 bases, with 16 bases remaining between them. This CDR3 reads CASKKAVGGQPQHF. CDR3 bases: TGCGCCAGCAAAAAGGCAGTGGGGGGTCAGCCCCAGCATTTT. Variable domain in full (rest from reference TRBV5-1 and TRBJ1-5): KAGVTQTPRYLIKTRGQQVTLSCSPISGHRSVSWYQQTPGQGLQFLFEYFSETQRNKGNFPGRFSGRQFSNSRSEMNVSTLELGDSALYLCASKKAVGGQPQHFGDGTRLSIL.

A word on this clonotype: The conserved phenylalanine or tryptophan is not found at the CDR3 terminus, so this likely reflects a read error. This chain uses TRBV11-2 with TRBJ1-1, with a possible D match to TRBD1 (6 bases). Germline V CDR1 and CDR2: SGHAT, FQNNGV. Trimming took 3 bases from V and 8 from J, leaving 10 bases between them. The CDR3 contains 12 residues. The CDR3 loop reads CASSLNQGEAFL. CDR3 coding DNA: TGTGCCAGCAGCTTGAATCAGGGGGAAGCTTTCCTT.

This chain links TRBV2 with TRBJ1-5; D is possibly TRBD1 (5 bases). Trimming removed 2 bases from V and 5 bases from J, with 10 bases in between. Germline loops: CDR1 SNHLY, CDR2 FYNNEI. The CDR3 is made up of 14 amino acids. The CDR3 bases are TGTGCCAGCAGTGAACAGGGTATTGATCAGCCCCAGCATTTT. As protein: CASSEQGIDQPQHF.

This sequence joins TRBV29-1 and TRBJ2-5; 8 bases map to TRBD2. Germline CDR1 reads SQVTM; CDR2 reads ANQGSEA. The CDR3 consists of 12 residues. The CDR3 is CIGGETKETQYF. The CDR3 coding sequence is TGCATCGGGGGGGAAACCAAAGAGACCCAGTACTTC.

CDR3 protein: CASSLAFTESSYEQYF. Here the CDR3 DNA reads TGTGCCAGCAGCTTAGCCTTCACGGAGAGCTCCTACGAGCAGTACTTC. The rearrangement joins TRBV11-3 to TRBJ2-7; D not certain. V shed 1 base and J shed 0 bases, with 13 bases lying between them. Germline lookup yields CDR1 SGHNT and CDR2 YENEEA. The CDR3 covers 16 residues. Full variable domain (rest looked up from reference TRBV11-3 and TRBJ2-7): EAGVVQSPRYKIIEKKQPVAFWCNPISGHNTLYWYLQNLGQGPELLIRYENEEAVDDSQLPKDRFSAERLKGVDSTLKIQPAELGDSAVYLCASSLAFTESSYEQYFGPGTRLTVT.

This clonotype appeared once. The genes are TRBV10-3 and TRBJ2-5, with D possibly being TRBD2 (7 bases). The V end lost 3 bases, the J end lost 5 bases, and 16 bases lay between the germline ends. The length of the CDR3 is 15 residues. Germline assignment: CDR1 ENHRY and CDR2 SYGVKD. The CDR3 DNA is TGTGCCATCAGTGAAGGAGGGGGGGTTTTGGAGACCCAGTACTTC. It yields the protein CAISEGGGVLETQYF.

A few counts support this clonotype. The rearrangement links TRBV7-9 to TRBJ1-1, with D unresolved. V was clipped by 4 bases and J by 1 base, with 16 bases between them. CDR1 and CDR2 (germline): SEHNR, FQNEAQ (reference sequence). This CDR3 region has 16 residues. The chain's CDR3 is CASSSDLSRGNTEAFF. The DNA of the CDR3 is TGTGCCAGCAGCTCCGACTTGTCCCGGGGGAACACTGAAGCTTTCTTT.

The rearrangement uses TRBV29-1 and TRBJ1-2, with D perhaps matching TRBD1 (5 bases). CDR1 is SQVTM and CDR2 is ANQGSEA in the germline V gene. This CDR3 comprises 12 residues. The V end lost 5 bases, the J end lost 6 bases, and 13 bases lay between the germline ends. CDR3 loop: CSVRGRENGYTF. CDR3 DNA: TGCAGCGTTCGTGGCAGGGAGAATGGCTACACCTTC. Together with reference TRBV29-1 and TRBJ1-2, the CDR3 gives the full variable domain: SAVISQKPSRDICQRGTSLTIQCQVDSQVTMMFWYRQQPGQSLTLIATANQGSEATYESGFVIDKFPISRPNLTFSTLTVSNMSPEDSSIYLCSVRGRENGYTFGSGTRLTVV.

This clonotype was seen once. A much larger clone is a single base away; this may be a read error. The chain couples TRBV7-6 to TRBJ2-5; 7 nucleotides align to TRBD1. CDR3 size: 15 residues. Trimming at V came to 3 bases and at J to 2 bases, leaving 6 bases not matched to a gene. CDR1 and CDR2 (germline): SGHVS, FNYEAQ. The CDR3 sequence: CASSFIRDSQETQYF. CDR3 nucleotide sequence: TGTGCCAGCAGCTTCATCCGGGACAGTCAAGAGACCCAGTACTTC.

This clonotype was counted only a few times. The chain couples TRBV11-3 to TRBJ1-5; no firm D call. Trimming took off 2 bases at V and 5 bases at J, with 7 bases between the two ends. The CDR3 is 13 amino acids. The germline V gene has CDR1 SGHNT and CDR2 YENEEA. The CDR3 sequence is CASSLLADQPQHF. The CDR3, as DNA: TGTGCCAGCAGCTTACTAGCGGATCAGCCCCAGCATTTT.

This clonotype has only a few counts. The CDR3 nucleotides are TGTGCCAGCAGGGGGGGGTCCTACGAGCATTTT. Encoded protein: CASRGGSYEHF. V and J are TRBV2 and TRBJ1-5, with a possible D match to TRBD1 (5 bases). The germline V gene has CDR1 SNHLY and CDR2 FYNNEI. CDR3 length: 11 residues. Deletions cut 6 bases from V and 14 bases from J, with 14 bases between.

The rearrangement joins TRBV30 to TRBJ1-1; D gene ambiguous. Trimming took off 3 bases at V and 3 bases at J, with 5 bases between the two ends. This CDR3 has 11 residues. Germline V CDR1 and CDR2: GTSNPN, SVGIG (reference sequence). The CDR3 region is CAWRADTEAFF. The CDR3 DNA sequence: TGTGCCTGGAGGGCGGACACTGAAGCTTTCTTT.

In the case of this clonotype: This clone may be a read error of a much larger clone one base away. The chain couples TRBV10-3 to TRBJ1-1; D remains ambiguous. CDR1 and CDR2 (germline): ENHRY, SYGVKD. The length of the CDR3 is 13 residues. The CDR3 reads CAISEGPNTEALF. CDR3 nucleotides: TGTGCCATCAGTGAGGGGCCGAACACTGAAGCTCTCTTT.

As regards this clonotype: Sequence at one end of the junction differs from germline and may be a read error. The J gene is TRBJ1-3, the V gene TRBV5-1; D not certain. CDR3 length: 15 amino acids. Germline-derived CDR1 and CDR2 are SGHRS and YFSETQ. CDR3 sequence (DNA): TGCGCCAGCAGCTTGGGTTGGGATTCTGGGAACACCATATATTTT. Its protein product is CASSLGWDSGNTIYF.

The chain employs TRBV15 and TRBJ2-1; D is unclear. The germline CDR1 and CDR2 sequences are LNHNV and YYDKDF (reference sequence). The CDR3 consists of 11 residues. Between the trimmed V and J ends, which lost 5 bases and 6 bases, there was a span of 5 bases. This CDR3 reads CATSPGNEQFF. The CDR3 region has the DNA TGTGCCACCAGCCCAGGCAATGAGCAGTTCTTC.

This clonotype was observed many times. The chain is built from TRBV4-3 and TRBJ1-2; TRBD1 is a possible D gene (5 bases). The germline V and J ends were trimmed by 2 bases and 4 bases, with 8 bases remaining between them. CDR1 LGHNA and CDR2 YSLEER come from the germline V gene. There are 13 residues in the CDR3. CDR3 nucleotides: TGCGCCAGCAGCCAACTTGGGGGCTATGGCTACACCTTC. Translation gives CASSQLGGYGYTF.

Turning to this clonotype: With a much larger clone just one base away, this may be a read error. The genes are TRBV6-1 and TRBJ1-1; D is possibly TRBD1 (6 bases). Germline values: CDR1 MNHNS, CDR2 SASEGT. This CDR3 comprises 14 residues. Trimming removed 5 bases at V and 11 bases at J, with 21 bases between. The CDR3 coding sequence is TGTGCCAGCAGTCATGTCCGGGACACCAGTCTGGCTTTCTTT. It encodes CASSHVRDTSLAFF.

The chain combines TRBV7-2 with TRBJ2-7; 8 nucleotides match TRBD1. Germline loops: CDR1 SGHTA, CDR2 FQGNSA. V dropped 1 base and J dropped 5; count of bases not matched to a gene: 16. The length of the CDR3 is 18 residues. The CDR3 DNA reads as TGTGCCAGCAGCTTAGGACCAGGGACAGGAGCAAAAGGGGACGAGCAGTACTTC. Translated: CASSLGPGTGAKGDEQYF.

This clonotype was observed at least ten times. This chain links TRBV6-5 with TRBJ2-7; 11 nucleotides line up with TRBD2. After removal of 2 bases from V and 11 bases from J, the junction contained 11 bases not matched to a gene. Germline V gives CDR1 MNHEY, CDR2 SVGAGI. The CDR3 contains 15 residues. The CDR3 nucleotides read TGTGCCAGCAGTTACGGCGGGACTAGCGGTACCAGGGAGTACTTC. Its translation is CASSYGGTSGTREYF.

This clonotype was counted ten times or more. V gene TRBV19 combines with J gene TRBJ1-4; D is ambiguous. CDR1 is LNHDA and CDR2 is SQIVND in the germline V gene (reference sequence). The V end was cut by 7 bases, the J end by 4 bases, with 19 bases between. The CDR3 loop spans 16 amino acids. CDR3 residues: CASTVRWSDRNEKLFF. The CDR3 DNA reads TGTGCCAGTACCGTCCGGTGGTCAGACCGTAATGAAAAACTGTTTTTT.